One T cell receptor (beta chain) is described in this entry. Per the study methods: Reference gene primer amplification in the assay estimated nucleated cell counts. The assay was immunoSEQ multiplex PCR, and TCRdb's table has in-frame clones only and misses some. V, J and clone size derive from that table, while D and trimming were established from the DNA sequence. This sample has 250,000 to 350,000 clones, with over 75% found just once. CDR3 length: 14 residues. The V gene lost 0 bases and the J gene lost 11 bases, with 11 bases spanning the gap. Germline loops: CDR1 LGHNA, CDR2 YSLEER. This specimen comes from a study of blood T cell repertoires in COVID-19. The overall study: Sites in the United States, Italy and Spain provided acute and convalescent COVID-19 samples.

The TCR sequence derives from a woman aged 45-65 years who had recovered from COVID-19. The chain recombines TRBV4-3 with TRBJ1-6; D unclear. The sequencing input was peripheral blood. CDR3 loop: CASSQDLAETPLHF. The CDR3 nucleotides are TGCGCCAGCAGCCAAGATCTTGCGGAAACACCCCTCCACTTT.